This passage covers 9 T cell receptor beta chains from one sample sequenced in a study of Graves' ophthalmopathy and Graves' hyperthyroidism. The sequenced template was RNA, covering the TCR beta CDR3 region. A first-round RT-PCR used HTBI primers, followed by a second-round multiplex PCR. Using its own MiXCR run on the multiplex PCR reads, TCRdb lists one record per CDR3 protein. Of about 1.1 million distinct CDR3 sequences in the sample, 35% to 40% were seen once. Sequenced input: peripheral blood or thyroid tissue (not recorded which). All receptors derive from an adult man with Graves' hyperthyroidism.

J is TRBJ1-5 and V is TRBV29-1, with D unresolved. With 4 bases removed from V and 11 bases from J, the gap between germline ends came to 9 bases. The germline CDR1 and CDR2 sequences are SQVTM and ANQGSEA. CDR3 length: 10 residues. CDR3 nucleotides: TGCAGCGTTGCTGAAGGGACCCAGCATTTT. It yields the protein CSVAEGTQHF.

This clonotype has more than one count but fewer than ten. A much larger clonotype is one base distant, so this may be a read error. This chain uses TRBV10-3 with TRBJ2-5; 8 bases fit TRBD1. The CDR3 has 13 residues. Germline V gives CDR1 ENHRY, CDR2 SYGVKD. V dropped 3 bases and J dropped 4; count of bases not matched to a gene: 1. The CDR3 sequence: CAISDRGRETQYF. The CDR3 DNA follows: TGTGCCATCAGTGACAGGGGGCGAGAGACCCAGTACTTC.

This clonotype appeared many times. This rearrangement joins TRBV4-1 to TRBJ2-5, with D possibly TRBD1 on 5 matching bases. V lost 0 bases to trimming and J lost 5 bases, with 13 bases between them. Germline V CDR1 and CDR2: MGHRA, YSYEKL. The CDR3 sequence is 15 residues long. The CDR3 is CASSQDRQGGETQYF. The CDR3, as DNA: TGCGCCAGCAGCCAAGATCGCCAGGGTGGGGAGACCCAGTACTTC.

This clonotype was counted a few times. The genes are TRBV19 and TRBJ1-2; 9 bases are shared with TRBD1. In germline, CDR1 is LNHDA, CDR2 SQIVND (reference sequence). J lost 4 bases, V lost 5 bases, and 11 bases had no gene match. The CDR3 length is 16 residues. The CDR3 loop is CASSPGQGSFGYGYTF. Here the CDR3 DNA reads TGTGCCAGTAGTCCGGGACAGGGAAGTTTCGGCTATGGCTACACCTTC. The full variable domain, rest sourced from reference TRBV19 and TRBJ1-2, is DGGITQSPKYLFRKEGQNVTLSCEQNLNHDAMYWYRQDPGQGLRLIYYSQIVNDFQKGDIAEGYSVSREKKESFPLTVTSAQKNPTAFYLCASSPGQGSFGYGYTFGSGTRLTVV.

The table lists this clonotype with many counts. The V and J genes are TRBV5-1 and TRBJ2-7; D not resolved. This CDR3 has 15 residues. The germline V gene has CDR1 SGHRS and CDR2 YFSETQ. V was shortened by 0 bases and J by 0 bases, with 10 bases between the two germline ends. The CDR3 region has the DNA TGCGCCAGCAGCTTGGAGGACGGCGTCTCCTACGAGCAGTACTTC. It is translated as CASSLEDGVSYEQYF.

The rearrangement joins TRBV11-2 to TRBJ2-7; D is perhaps TRBD2 (5 bases). Trimming cost V 0 bases and J 2 bases, with 8 bases left between them. Germline V CDR1 and CDR2: SGHAT, FQNNGV. CDR3 length equals 14 residues. DNA for the CDR3: TGTGCCAGCAGCTTAGAGGGAGAGACCTACGAGCAGTACTTC. It translates to CASSLEGETYEQYF.

This chain connects TRBV2 to TRBJ2-2, with 7 nucleotides matching TRBD1. Trimming removed 7 bases from V and 3 bases from J; junction bases left unmatched: 2. From germline, CDR1 is SNHLY and CDR2 FYNNEI. The CDR3 is made up of 13 amino acids. The CDR3 is CASTQGDTGELFF. For the CDR3, the DNA is TGTGCCAGCACGCAGGGGGACACCGGGGAGCTGTTTTTT.

This clonotype was picked up a small number of times. The genes are TRBV7-2 and TRBJ1-2, with D possibly TRBD1 on 5 matching bases. V was clipped by 5 bases and J by 8 bases, with 18 bases between them. Germline V gives CDR1 SGHTA, CDR2 FQGNSA. This CDR3 comprises 14 residues. The CDR3 loop reads CASSTVGGGEGYTF. The DNA for the CDR3 is TGTGCCAGCAGCACCGTTGGCGGGGGAGAAGGCTACACCTTC.

At least ten counts were recorded for this clonotype. This sequence joins TRBV4-3 and TRBJ2-7; 7 bases match TRBD1. The CDR3 spans 15 residues. The V gene end was trimmed by 1 base and the J gene end by 0 bases; junction bases not matched to a gene: 3. Germline CDR1 and CDR2: LGHNA and YSLEER. CDR3 loop: CASSQGTGSSYEQYF. CDR3 bases: TGCGCCAGCAGCCAAGGGACAGGTAGCTCCTACGAGCAGTACTTC.